This TCR beta chain was captured by sequencing in a study of blood T cell repertoires in COVID-19. TCRdb keeps only in-frame clones here, not all; method: immunoSEQ multiplex PCR. The sample shows about 270,000 clones, roughly nine tenths of them seen only once. The participants were between roughly 18 and 90 years old and came from roughly 25 US areas. CDR1 and CDR2 (germline): MGHRA, YSYEKL. This CDR3 is built from 13 residues. Trimming took off 1 base at V and 4 bases at J, with 5 bases between the two ends. The sequence was collected from a woman under 30 who had recovered from COVID-19. V usage is TRBV4-1 and J usage is TRBJ1-3; D call uncertain. What was sequenced was PBMCs or T cells enriched from blood (not recorded which). Written as DNA, the CDR3 is TGCGCCAGCAGCCAAGCGGGGGGAAACACCATATATTTT. It specifies CASSQAGGNTIYF.